This T cell receptor beta chain was captured in a study of blood T cell repertoires in COVID-19. This clone was found once. Sequencing was performed with immunoSEQ multiplex PCR; in TCRdb, only in-frame clones are kept and a portion is missing. The sample contains about 210,000 clones, over 75% of which appear only once. Input material: PBMCs or T cells enriched from blood (not recorded which). The TCR sequence derives from a man aged 35 to 55 who had recovered from COVID-19.

CDR3 residues: CARSFRSVPSYEQYF. CDR3 DNA: TGTGCCAGAAGCTTTAGGAGCGTACCGTCCTACGAGCAGTACTTC. This chain connects TRBV5-3 to TRBJ2-7; no clear D gene. TRBV5-3 is sorted into the ORF group, with uncertain function. The germline V and J ends were trimmed by 2 bases and 1 base, with 13 bases remaining between them. The CDR3 spans 15 residues.